This T cell receptor (beta chain) was sequenced during a study of blood T cell repertoires in COVID-19. Study background: From the United States, Italy and Spain came samples of acute and convalescent COVID-19. T cells, B-cell-depleted T cells, or PBMCs supplied cDNA or gDNA.

This CDR3 is built from 14 residues. Trimming removed 4 bases at V and 0 bases at J, with 6 bases between. Germline CDR1 is MNHEY and CDR2 is SMNVEV (reference sequence). Study processing details: Counts of nucleated cells, estimated from reference gene primer amplification, were obtained. Sequencing was performed with immunoSEQ multiplex PCR; in TCRdb, only in-frame clones are kept and a portion is missing. The DNA gave D and trimming, while V, J and clone size come from that table. The sample yields 200,000 to 250,000 clones, roughly 88% seen once. What was sequenced was peripheral blood. This clonotype was sampled from a woman aged 35 to 49 who had recovered from COVID-19. The chain links TRBV27 to TRBJ2-2; D might be TRBD1 (5 bases). CDR3 in amino acids: CASSSTANTGELFF. As DNA, the CDR3 is TGTGCCAGCAGTTCGACAGCGAACACCGGGGAGCTGTTTTTT.